The T cell receptor (beta chain) described here comes from a study of control samples from healthy donors and cancer patients. This CDR3 is 14 amino acids long. Per the germline V gene, CDR1 is SGHRS and CDR2 is YFSETQ. V trimming: 4 bases; J trimming: 1 base; junction bases outside the gene matches: 3. TCRdb's table, derived via immunoSEQ multiplex PCR, lists solely in-frame clones and lacks some. The table has over 100,000 clones, approximately 89% seen once. To note about this clone: Other DNA variants within this sample encode the same CDR3.

The TCR was taken from a middle-aged man in good health. The V gene is TRBV5-1, the J gene TRBJ1-2; TRBD1 matches at 8 bases. The sequenced material came from blood. The CDR3 reads CASSPGQGNYGYTF. The CDR3 DNA sequence: TGCGCCAGCAGCCCCGGACAGGGTAACTATGGCTACACCTTC.